The rows below give T cell receptor beta chains drawn from one sample of a study of vaccination and CD4 T cells after COVID-19. No antigen has been assigned to these receptors. TCRdb analysed the PCR reads with MiXCR anew, one entry per CDR3 protein. The sample lists about 18,000 distinct CDR3 sequences, 43% occurring once. The starting material was CD4+ T cells from blood, cultured in vitro, obtained after SARS-CoV-2 vaccination. The source is a human donor who had recovered from COVID-19. Each CDR3 is given with its conserved first and last residue. D genes are given only for firm matches. Size is stated for part of the rows, as once, few or many counts, or as a class when the clone is expanded.

CDR3 protein	CDR3 DNA	clone size	D gene	J gene	V gene
CSARDPRTSEETQYF	TGCAGTGCTAGAGATCCCAGGACTAGCGAAGAGACCCAGTACTTC	few	TRBD2	TRBJ2-5	TRBV20-1
CASSSLRKEGIYGYTF	TGTGCCAGCAGCTCCCTCCGAAAGGAAGGGATCTATGGCTACACCTTC	.	.	TRBJ1-2	TRBV7-9
CASSFVGRNTEAFF	TGTGCCAGCAGCTTCGTAGGGCGGAACACTGAAGCTTTCTTT	few	.	TRBJ1-1	TRBV11-3
CASSIVAGVLGTEAFF	TGTGCCAGTAGTATAGTGGCAGGGGTGTTGGGCACTGAAGCTTTCTTT	few	.	TRBJ1-1	TRBV19
CASSAGLAGGTDMQYF	TGTGCCAGCAGCGCGGGACTAGCGGGAGGAACAGATATGCAGTATTTT	.	TRBD2	TRBJ2-3	TRBV7-7
CASSYYSRGTLSNQPQHF	TGTGCCAGCAGTTACTACAGTCGAGGGACACTTAGCAATCAGCCCCAGCATTTT	few	.	TRBJ1-5	TRBV6-2/TRBV6-3
CASNAGAGVETQYF	TGTGCCAGCAATGCGGGTGCCGGAGTAGAGACCCAGTACTTC	.	.	TRBJ2-5	TRBV12-3/TRBV12-4
CASSKDRFYEQYF	TGTGCCAGCAGCAAGGACAGATTCTACGAGCAGTACTTC	few	.	TRBJ2-7	TRBV6-2/TRBV6-3
CASSDQGGGNQPQHF	TGTGCCAGCAGTGATCAGGGAGGGGGCAATCAGCCCCAGCATTTT	.	.	TRBJ1-5	TRBV6-1
CASGRKRESDTQYF	TGTGCCAGCGGCCGGAAACGGGAGTCGGATACGCAGTATTTT	.	.	TRBJ2-3	TRBV7-9
CSARVRDNSPLHF	TGCAGTGCTAGAGTACGGGATAATTCACCCCTCCACTTT	few	.	TRBJ1-6	TRBV20-1
CAITHSLDTEAFF	TGTGCCATCACCCACAGCTTGGACACTGAAGCTTTCTTT	few	.	TRBJ1-1	TRBV10-3
CASRRGGWPQHF	TGTGCCAGCCGCCGCGGTGGTTGGCCCCAGCATTTT	few	.	TRBJ1-5	TRBV21-1
CASSERPAAETQYF	TGTGCCAGCAGTGAACGGCCGGCCGCGGAGACCCAGTACTTC	.	.	TRBJ2-5	TRBV2
CASSLGAGPQETQYF	TGTGCCAGCAGTTTGGGGGCGGGGCCCCAAGAGACCCAGTACTTC	.	.	TRBJ2-5	TRBV12-3/TRBV12-4
CASSLRQFHGGNTEAFF	TGTGCCAGCAGCTTGAGACAGTTCCATGGCGGGAACACTGAAGCTTTCTTT	.	.	TRBJ1-1	TRBV11-2
CSAKQGAETQYF	TGCAGTGCTAAGCAGGGAGCGGAGACCCAGTACTTC	.	.	TRBJ2-5	TRBV20-1
CASSFTGGPDEAFF	TGCGCCAGCAGCTTCACAGGGGGTCCTGATGAAGCTTTCTTT	once	TRBD1	TRBJ1-1	TRBV5-1